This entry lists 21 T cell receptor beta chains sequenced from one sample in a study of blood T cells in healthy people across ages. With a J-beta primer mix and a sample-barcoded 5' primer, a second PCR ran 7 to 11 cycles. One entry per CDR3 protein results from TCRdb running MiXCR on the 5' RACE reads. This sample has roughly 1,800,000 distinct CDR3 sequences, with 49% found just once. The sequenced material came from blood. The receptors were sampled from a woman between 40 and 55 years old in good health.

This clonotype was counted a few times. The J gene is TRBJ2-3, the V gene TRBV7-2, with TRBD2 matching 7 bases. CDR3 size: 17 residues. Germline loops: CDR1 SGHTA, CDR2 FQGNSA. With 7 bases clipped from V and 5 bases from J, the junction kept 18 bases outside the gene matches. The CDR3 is CASTKILASTLVDTQYF. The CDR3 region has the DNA TGTGCCAGCACCAAAATACTAGCGTCCACCCTGGTAGATACGCAGTATTTT.

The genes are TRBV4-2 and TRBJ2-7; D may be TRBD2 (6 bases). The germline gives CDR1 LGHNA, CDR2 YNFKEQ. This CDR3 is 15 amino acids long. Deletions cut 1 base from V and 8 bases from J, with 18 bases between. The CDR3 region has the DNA TGTGCCAGCAGCCAAGGGCCGGGGGATGGAGGCAAGCAGTACTTC. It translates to CASSQGPGDGGKQYF.

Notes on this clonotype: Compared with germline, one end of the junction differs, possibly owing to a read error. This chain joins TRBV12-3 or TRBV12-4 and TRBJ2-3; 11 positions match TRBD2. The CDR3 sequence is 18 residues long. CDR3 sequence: CASSHGTSGRGGTDAQYF. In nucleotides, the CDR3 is TGTGCCAGCAGCCACGGGACTAGCGGCAGGGGAGGCACAGATGCGCAGTATTTT.

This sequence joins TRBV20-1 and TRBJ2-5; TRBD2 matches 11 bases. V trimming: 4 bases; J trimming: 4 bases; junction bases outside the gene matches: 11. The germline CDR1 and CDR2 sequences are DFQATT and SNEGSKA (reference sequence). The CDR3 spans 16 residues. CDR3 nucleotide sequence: TGCAGTGCTATAGCGGGGGGGCCAGTCCAGAGAGAGACCCAGTACTTC. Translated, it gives CSAIAGGPVQRETQYF.

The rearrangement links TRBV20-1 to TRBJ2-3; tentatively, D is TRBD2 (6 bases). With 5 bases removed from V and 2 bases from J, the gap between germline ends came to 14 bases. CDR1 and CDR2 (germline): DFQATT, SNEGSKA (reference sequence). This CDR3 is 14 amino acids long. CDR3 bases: TGCAGTGCTCATAGCGGACACCCCACAGATACGCAGTATTTT. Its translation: CSAHSGHPTDTQYF.

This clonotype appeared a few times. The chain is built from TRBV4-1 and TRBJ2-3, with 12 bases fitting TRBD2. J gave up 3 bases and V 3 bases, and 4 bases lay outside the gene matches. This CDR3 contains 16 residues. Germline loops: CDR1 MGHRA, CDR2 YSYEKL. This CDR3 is CASSQASGGATDTQYF. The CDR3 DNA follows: TGCGCCAGCAGCCAGGCTAGCGGGGGGGCAACAGATACGCAGTATTTT.

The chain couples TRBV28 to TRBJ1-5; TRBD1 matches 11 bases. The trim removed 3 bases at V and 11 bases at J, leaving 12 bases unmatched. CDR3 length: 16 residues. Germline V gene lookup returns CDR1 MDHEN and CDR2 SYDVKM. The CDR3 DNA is TGTGCCAGCAGTTTCGTCTGGGACAGGGGGAGTAGGACCCAGCATTTT. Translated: CASSFVWDRGSRTQHF.

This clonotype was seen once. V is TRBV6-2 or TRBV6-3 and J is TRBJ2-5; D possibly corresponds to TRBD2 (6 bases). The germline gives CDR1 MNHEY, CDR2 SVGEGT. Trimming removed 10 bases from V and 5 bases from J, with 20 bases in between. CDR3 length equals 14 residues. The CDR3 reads CAIKSLARMETQYF. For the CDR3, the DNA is TGTGCCATTAAAAGCCTAGCGAGGATGGAGACCCAGTACTTC.

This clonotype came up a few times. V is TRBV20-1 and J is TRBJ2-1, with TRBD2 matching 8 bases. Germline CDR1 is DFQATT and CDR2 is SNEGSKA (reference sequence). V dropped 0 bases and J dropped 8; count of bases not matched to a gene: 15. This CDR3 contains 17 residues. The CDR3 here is CSARDRIAGSLKHEQFF. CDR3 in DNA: TGCAGTGCTAGAGATCGAATAGCGGGGAGCCTTAAACATGAGCAGTTCTTC.

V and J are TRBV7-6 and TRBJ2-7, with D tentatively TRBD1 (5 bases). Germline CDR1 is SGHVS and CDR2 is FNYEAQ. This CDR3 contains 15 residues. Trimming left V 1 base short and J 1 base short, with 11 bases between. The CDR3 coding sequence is TGTGCCAGCAGCTTAGAGGCAGGGAAATCCTACGAGCAGTACTTC. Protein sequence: CASSLEAGKSYEQYF.

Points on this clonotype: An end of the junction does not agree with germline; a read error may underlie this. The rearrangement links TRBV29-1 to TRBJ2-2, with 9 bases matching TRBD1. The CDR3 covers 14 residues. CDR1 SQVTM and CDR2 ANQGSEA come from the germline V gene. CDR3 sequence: CSVTGTGTPGELFF. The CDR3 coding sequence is TGTAGCGTGACCGGGACAGGGACGCCCGGGGAGCTGTTTTTT.

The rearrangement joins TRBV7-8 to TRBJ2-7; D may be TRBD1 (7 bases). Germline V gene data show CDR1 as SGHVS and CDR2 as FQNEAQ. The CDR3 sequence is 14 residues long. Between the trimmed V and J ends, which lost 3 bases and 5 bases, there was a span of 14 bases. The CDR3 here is CASSLASGGHEQYF. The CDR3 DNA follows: TGTGCCAGCAGCTTGGCTTCAGGGGGGCACGAGCAGTACTTC.

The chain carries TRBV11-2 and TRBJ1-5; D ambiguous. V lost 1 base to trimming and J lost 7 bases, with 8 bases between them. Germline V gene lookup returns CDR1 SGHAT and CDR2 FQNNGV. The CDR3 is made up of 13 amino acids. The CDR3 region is CASSLGPEQPQHF. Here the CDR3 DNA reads TGTGCCAGCAGCTTAGGACCAGAGCAGCCCCAGCATTTT.

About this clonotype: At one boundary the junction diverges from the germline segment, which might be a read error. CDR3 region: CSAPNYNEQHF. The DNA of the CDR3 is TGCAGTGCCCCCAACTATAACGAGCAGCACTTC. The gene calls are TRBV20-1 and TRBJ2-4; D gene ambiguous. CDR1 is DFQATT, CDR2 SNEGSKA, per germline (reference sequence). This CDR3 is 11 amino acids long.

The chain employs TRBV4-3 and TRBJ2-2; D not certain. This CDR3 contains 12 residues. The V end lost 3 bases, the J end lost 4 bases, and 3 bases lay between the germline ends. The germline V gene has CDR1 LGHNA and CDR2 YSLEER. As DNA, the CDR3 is TGCGCCAGCAGCCATCGCACCGGGGAGCTGTTTTTT. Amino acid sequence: CASSHRTGELFF.

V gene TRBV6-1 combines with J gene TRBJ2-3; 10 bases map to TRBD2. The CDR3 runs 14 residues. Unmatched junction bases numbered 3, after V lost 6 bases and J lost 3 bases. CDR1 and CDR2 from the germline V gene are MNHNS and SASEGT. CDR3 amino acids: CASREGLATDTQYF. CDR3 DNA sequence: TGTGCCAGCAGGGAGGGACTAGCGACAGATACGCAGTATTTT.

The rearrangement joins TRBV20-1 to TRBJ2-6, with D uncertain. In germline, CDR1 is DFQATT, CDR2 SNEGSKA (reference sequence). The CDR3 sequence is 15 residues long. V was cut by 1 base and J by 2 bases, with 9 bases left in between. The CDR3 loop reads CSARGSSPGANVLTF. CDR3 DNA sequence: TGCAGTGCTAGAGGCAGCTCCCCTGGGGCCAACGTCCTGACTTTC.

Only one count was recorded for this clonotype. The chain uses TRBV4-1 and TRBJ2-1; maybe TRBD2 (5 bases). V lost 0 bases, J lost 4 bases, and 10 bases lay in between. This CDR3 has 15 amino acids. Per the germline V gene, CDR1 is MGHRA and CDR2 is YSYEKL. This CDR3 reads CASSQDSAAYNEQFF. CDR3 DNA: TGCGCCAGCAGCCAAGATAGCGCGGCTTACAATGAGCAGTTCTTC.

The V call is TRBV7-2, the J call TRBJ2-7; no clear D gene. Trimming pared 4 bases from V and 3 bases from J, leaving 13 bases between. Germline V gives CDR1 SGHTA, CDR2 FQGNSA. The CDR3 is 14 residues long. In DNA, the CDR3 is TGTGCCAGCAGCTCATTAGCTAAGGGCTACGAGCAGTACTTC. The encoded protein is CASSSLAKGYEQYF.

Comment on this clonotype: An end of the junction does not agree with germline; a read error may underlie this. Written as DNA, the CDR3 is TGTGCCAGCAGTTACTCGGGGACAGGGTCGAACACTGAAACTTTCTTT. Its translation: CASSYSGTGSNTETFF. The chain is built from TRBV6-5 and TRBJ1-1; TRBD1 matches at 9 bases. The CDR3 runs to 16 residues. CDR1 MNHEY and CDR2 SVGAGI come from the germline V gene.

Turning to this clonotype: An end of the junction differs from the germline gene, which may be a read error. The DNA of the CDR3 is TGCAGTGCGTCGGAGCTAGCCAAAAGCATTCAGTACTTC. It translates to CSASELAKSIQYF. V usage is TRBV20-1 and J usage is TRBJ2-4, with D perhaps TRBD2 (5 bases). CDR1 and CDR2 from the germline V gene are DFQATT and SNEGSKA (reference sequence). The length of the CDR3 is 13 residues.